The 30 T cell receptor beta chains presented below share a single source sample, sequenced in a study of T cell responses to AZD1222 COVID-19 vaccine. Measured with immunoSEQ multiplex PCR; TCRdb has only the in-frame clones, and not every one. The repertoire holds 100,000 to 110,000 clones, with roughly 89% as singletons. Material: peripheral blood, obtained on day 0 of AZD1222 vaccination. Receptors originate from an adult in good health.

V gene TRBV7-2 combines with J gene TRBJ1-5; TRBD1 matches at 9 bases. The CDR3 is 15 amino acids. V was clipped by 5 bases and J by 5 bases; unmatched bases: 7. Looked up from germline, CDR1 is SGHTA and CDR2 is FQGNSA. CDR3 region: CASSPGQGRHQPQHF. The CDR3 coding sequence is TGTGCCAGCAGCCCGGGACAGGGCAGACATCAGCCCCAGCATTTT.

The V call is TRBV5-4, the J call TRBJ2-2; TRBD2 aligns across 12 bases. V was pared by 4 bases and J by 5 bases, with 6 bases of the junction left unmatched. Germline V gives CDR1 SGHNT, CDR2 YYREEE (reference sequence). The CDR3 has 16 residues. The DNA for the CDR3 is TGTGCCAGCAGCGCGCGTACTAGCGGGGGGACCGGGGAGCTGTTTTTT. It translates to CASSARTSGGTGELFF.

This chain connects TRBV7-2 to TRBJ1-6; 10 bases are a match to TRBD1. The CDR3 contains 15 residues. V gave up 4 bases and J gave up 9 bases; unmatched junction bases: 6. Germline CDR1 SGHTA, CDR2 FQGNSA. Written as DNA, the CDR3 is TGTGCCAGCAGCTACCGCCGGGACAGGGGTTCACCCCTCCACTTT. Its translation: CASSYRRDRGSPLHF.

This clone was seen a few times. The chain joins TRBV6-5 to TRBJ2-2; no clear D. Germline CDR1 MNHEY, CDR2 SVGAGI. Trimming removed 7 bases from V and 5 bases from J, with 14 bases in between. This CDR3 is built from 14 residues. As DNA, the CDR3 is TGTGCCAGCATTATCACAGCTAGAACCGGGGAGCTGTTTTTT. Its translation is CASIITARTGELFF.

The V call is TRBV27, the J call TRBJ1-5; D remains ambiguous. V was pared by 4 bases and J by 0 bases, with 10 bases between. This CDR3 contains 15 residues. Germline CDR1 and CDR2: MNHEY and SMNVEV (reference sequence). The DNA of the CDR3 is TGTGCCAGCAGTTCGGTCCCATATAGCAATCAGCCCCAGCATTTT. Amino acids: CASSSVPYSNQPQHF.

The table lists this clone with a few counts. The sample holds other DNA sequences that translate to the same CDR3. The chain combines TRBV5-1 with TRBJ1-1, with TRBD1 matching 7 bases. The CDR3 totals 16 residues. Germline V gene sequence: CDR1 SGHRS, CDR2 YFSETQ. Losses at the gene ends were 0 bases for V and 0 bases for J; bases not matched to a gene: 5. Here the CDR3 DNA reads TGCGCCAGCAGCTTGGATGGGACAGCCATGAACACTGAAGCTTTCTTT. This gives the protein CASSLDGTAMNTEAFF. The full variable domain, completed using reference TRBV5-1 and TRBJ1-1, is KAGVTQTPRYLIKTRGQQVTLSCSPISGHRSVSWYQQTPGQGLQFLFEYFSETQRNKGNFPGRFSGRQFSNSRSEMNVSTLELGDSALYLCASSLDGTAMNTEAFFGQGTRLTVV.

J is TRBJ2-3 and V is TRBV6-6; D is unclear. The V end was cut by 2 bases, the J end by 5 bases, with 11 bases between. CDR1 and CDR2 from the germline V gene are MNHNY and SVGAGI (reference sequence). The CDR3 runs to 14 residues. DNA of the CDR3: TGTGCCAGCAGTTACGATCTGAAAGGAGATACGCAGTATTTT. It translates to CASSYDLKGDTQYF.

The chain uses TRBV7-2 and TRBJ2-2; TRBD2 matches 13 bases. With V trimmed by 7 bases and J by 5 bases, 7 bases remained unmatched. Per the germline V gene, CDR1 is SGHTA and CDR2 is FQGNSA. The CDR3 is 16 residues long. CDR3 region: CASNLGTSGITGELFF. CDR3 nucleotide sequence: TGTGCCAGCAACCTAGGGACTAGCGGGATTACCGGGGAGCTGTTTTTT. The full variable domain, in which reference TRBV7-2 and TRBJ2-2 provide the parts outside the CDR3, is GAGVSQSPSNKVTEKGKDVELRCDPISGHTALYWYRQSLGQGLEFLIYFQGNSAPDKSGLPSDRFSAERTGGSVSTLTIQRTQQEDSAVYLCASNLGTSGITGELFFGEGSRLTVL.

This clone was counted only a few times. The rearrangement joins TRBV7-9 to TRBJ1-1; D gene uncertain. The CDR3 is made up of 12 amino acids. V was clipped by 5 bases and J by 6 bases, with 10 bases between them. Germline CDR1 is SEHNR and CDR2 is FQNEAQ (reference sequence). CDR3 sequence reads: CASSRRDSEAFF. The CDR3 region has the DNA TGTGCCAGCAGCCGCAGAGACTCTGAAGCTTTCTTT.

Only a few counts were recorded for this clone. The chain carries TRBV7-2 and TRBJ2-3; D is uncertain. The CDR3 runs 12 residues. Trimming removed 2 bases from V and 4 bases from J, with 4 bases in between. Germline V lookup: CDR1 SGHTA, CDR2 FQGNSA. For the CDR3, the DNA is TGTGCCAGCAGCTTATATTCAGATACGCAGTATTTT. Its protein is CASSLYSDTQYF.

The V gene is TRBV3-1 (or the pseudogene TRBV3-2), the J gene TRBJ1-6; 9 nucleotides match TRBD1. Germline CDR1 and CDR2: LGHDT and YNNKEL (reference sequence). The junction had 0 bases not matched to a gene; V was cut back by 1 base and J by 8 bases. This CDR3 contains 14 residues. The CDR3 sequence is CASSQGTGDSPLHF. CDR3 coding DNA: TGTGCCAGCAGCCAAGGGACAGGGGATTCACCCCTCCACTTT.

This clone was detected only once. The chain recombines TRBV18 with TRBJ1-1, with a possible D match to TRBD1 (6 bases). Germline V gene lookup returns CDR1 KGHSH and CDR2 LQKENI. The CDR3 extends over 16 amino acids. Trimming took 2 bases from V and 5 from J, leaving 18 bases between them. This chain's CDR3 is CASSPGTRGGLTEAFF. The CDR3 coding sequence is TGTGCCAGCTCACCAGGGACAAGGGGCGGTCTGACTGAAGCTTTCTTT. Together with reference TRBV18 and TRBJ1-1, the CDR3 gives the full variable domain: NAGVMQNPRHLVRRRGQEARLRCSPMKGHSHVYWYRQLPEEGLKFMVYLQKENIIDESGMPKERFSAEFPKEGPSILRIQQVVRGDSAAYFCASSPGTRGGLTEAFFGQGTRLTVV.

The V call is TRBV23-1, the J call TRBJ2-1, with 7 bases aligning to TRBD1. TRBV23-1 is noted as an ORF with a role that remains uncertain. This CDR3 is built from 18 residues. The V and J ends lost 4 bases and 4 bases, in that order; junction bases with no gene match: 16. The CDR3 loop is CASSPPGQYETPYNEQFF. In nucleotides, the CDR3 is TGCGCCAGCAGTCCCCCGGGACAGTACGAGACGCCTTACAATGAGCAGTTCTTC.

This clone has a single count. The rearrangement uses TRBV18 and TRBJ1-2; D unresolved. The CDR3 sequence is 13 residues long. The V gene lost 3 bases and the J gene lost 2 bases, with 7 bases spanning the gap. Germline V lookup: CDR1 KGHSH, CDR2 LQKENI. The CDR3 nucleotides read TGTGCCAGCTCACCCGAACAGAACTATGGCTACACCTTC. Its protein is CASSPEQNYGYTF.

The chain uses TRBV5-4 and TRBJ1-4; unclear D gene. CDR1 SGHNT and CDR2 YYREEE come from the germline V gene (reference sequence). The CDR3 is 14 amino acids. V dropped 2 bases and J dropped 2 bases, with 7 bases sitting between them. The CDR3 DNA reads TGTGCCAGCAGCTTACTTGGGACTAATGAAAAACTGTTTTTT. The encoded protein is CASSLLGTNEKLFF.

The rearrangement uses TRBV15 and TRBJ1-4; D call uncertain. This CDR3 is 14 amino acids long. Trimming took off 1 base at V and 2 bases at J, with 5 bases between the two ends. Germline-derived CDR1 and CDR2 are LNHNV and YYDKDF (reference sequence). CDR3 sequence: CATSRGGTNEKLFF. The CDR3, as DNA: TGTGCCACCAGCAGAGGAGGTACTAATGAAAAACTGTTTTTT. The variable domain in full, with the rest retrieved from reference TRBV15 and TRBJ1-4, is DAMVIQNPRYQVTQFGKPVTLSCSQTLNHNVMYWYQQKSSQAPKLLFHYYDKDFNNEADTPDNFQSRRPNTSFCFLDIRSPGLGDTAMYLCATSRGGTNEKLFFGSGTQLSVL.

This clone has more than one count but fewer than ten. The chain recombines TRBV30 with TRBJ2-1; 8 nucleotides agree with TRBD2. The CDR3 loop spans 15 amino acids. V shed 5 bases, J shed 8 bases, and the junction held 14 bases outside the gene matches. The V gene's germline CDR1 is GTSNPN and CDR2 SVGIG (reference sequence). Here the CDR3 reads CAWGRGAGVRDEQFF. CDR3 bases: TGTGCCTGGGGCCGTGGAGCGGGAGTGAGGGATGAGCAGTTCTTC.

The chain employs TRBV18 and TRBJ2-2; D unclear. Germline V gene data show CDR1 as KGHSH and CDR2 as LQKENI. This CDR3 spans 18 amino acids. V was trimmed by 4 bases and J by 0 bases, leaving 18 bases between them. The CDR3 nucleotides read TGTGCCAGCTCACACCCAGGCCTTGCCTTATCGAACACCGGGGAGCTGTTTTTT. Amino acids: CASSHPGLALSNTGELFF.

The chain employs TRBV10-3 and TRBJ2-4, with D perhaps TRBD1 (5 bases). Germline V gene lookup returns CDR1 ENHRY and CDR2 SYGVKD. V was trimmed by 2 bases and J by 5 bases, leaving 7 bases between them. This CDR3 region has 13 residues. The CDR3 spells CAISEGAENIQYF. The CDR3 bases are TGTGCCATCAGTGAGGGGGCAGAAAACATTCAGTACTTC.

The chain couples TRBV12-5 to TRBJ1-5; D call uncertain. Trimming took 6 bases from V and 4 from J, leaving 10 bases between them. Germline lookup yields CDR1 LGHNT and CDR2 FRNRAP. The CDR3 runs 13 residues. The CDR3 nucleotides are TGTGCTAGTGGGTACGGTGGAAATCAGCCCCAGCATTTT. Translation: CASGYGGNQPQHF.

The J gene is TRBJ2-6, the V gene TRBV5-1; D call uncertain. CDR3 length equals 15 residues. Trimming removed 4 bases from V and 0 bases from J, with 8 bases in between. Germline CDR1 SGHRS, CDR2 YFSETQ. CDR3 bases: TGCGCCAGCAGCGTTCAGAGCTCTGGGGCCAACGTCCTGACTTTC. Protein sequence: CASSVQSSGANVLTF.

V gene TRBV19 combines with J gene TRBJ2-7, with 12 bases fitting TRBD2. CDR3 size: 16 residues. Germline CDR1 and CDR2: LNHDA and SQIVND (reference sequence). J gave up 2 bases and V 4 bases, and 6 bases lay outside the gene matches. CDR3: CASSTGLAGSAYEQYF. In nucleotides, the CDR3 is TGTGCCAGTAGTACGGGACTAGCGGGCTCCGCCTACGAGCAGTACTTC.

In DNA form, the CDR3 reads TGCGCCAGCAGCTTGGGTGCCCAGGGACAAGAAGCTTTCTTT. Translation: CASSLGAQGQEAFF. The chain couples TRBV5-1 to TRBJ1-1; possible D gene TRBD1, 6 bases. The V end lost 0 bases, the J end lost 8 bases, and 14 bases lay between the germline ends. This CDR3 region has 14 residues. Germline V gene lookup returns CDR1 SGHRS and CDR2 YFSETQ.

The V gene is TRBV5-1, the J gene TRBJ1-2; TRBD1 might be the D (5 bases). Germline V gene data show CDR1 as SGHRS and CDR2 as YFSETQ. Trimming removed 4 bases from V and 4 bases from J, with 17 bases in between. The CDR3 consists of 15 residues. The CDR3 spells CASSLDTSGLYGYTF. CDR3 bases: TGCGCCAGCAGCCTCGATACATCAGGGCTCTATGGCTACACCTTC.

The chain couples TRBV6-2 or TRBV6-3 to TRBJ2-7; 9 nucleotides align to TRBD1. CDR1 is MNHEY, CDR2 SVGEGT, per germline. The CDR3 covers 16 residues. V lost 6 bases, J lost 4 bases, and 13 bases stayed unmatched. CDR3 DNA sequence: TGTGCCAGCAGCTCCCTTACGGGGACAGGGCCATACGAGCAGTACTTC. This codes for CASSSLTGTGPYEQYF.

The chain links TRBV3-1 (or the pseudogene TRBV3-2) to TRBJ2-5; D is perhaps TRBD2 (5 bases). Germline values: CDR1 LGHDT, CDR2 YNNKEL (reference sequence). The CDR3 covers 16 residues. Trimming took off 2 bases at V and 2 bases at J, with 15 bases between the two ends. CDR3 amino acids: CASSQIQPGSQETQYF. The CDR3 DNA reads TGTGCCAGCAGCCAAATACAGCCGGGGTCGCAAGAGACCCAGTACTTC.

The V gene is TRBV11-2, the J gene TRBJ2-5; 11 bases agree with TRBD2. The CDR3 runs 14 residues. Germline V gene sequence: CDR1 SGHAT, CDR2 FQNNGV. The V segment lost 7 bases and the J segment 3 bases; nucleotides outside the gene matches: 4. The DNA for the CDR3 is TGTGCCAGCACCATGGGACTAGCGGAAGAGACCCAGTACTTC. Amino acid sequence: CASTMGLAEETQYF.

The DNA for the CDR3 is TGTGCCAGCAGCCACGGCGGGATACACCAAGAGACCCAGTACTTC. It is translated as CASSHGGIHQETQYF. The chain links TRBV3-1 (or the pseudogene TRBV3-2) to TRBJ2-5; the D gene is possibly TRBD2 (6 bases). Germline V gives CDR1 LGHDT, CDR2 YNNKEL (reference sequence). The V end was cut by 3 bases, the J end by 0 bases, with 11 bases between. This CDR3 is built from 15 residues.

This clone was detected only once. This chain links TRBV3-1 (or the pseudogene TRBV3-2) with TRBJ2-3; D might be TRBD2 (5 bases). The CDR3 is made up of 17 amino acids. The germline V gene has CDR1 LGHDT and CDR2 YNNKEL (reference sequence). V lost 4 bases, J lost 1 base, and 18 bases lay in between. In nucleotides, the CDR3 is TGTGCCAGCAGCCGACGCCCGACCGACGGGGGCACAGATACGCAGTATTTT. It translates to CASSRRPTDGGTDTQYF.

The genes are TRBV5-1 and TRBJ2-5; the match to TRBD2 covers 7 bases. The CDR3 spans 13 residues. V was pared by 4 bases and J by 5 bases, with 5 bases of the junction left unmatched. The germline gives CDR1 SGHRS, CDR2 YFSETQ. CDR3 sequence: CASSLGLWETQYF. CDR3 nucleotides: TGCGCCAGCAGCCTGGGACTATGGGAGACCCAGTACTTC.